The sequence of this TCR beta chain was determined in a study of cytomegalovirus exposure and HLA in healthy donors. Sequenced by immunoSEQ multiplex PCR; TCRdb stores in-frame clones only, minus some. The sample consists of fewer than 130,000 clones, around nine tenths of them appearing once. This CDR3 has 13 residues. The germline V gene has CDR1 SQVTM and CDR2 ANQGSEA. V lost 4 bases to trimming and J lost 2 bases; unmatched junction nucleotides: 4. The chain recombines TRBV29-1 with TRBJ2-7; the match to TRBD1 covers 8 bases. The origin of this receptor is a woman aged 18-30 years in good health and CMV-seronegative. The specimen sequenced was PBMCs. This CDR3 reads CSVAVGQAYEQYF. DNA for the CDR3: TGCAGCGTTGCCGTGGGACAGGCCTACGAGCAGTACTTC.